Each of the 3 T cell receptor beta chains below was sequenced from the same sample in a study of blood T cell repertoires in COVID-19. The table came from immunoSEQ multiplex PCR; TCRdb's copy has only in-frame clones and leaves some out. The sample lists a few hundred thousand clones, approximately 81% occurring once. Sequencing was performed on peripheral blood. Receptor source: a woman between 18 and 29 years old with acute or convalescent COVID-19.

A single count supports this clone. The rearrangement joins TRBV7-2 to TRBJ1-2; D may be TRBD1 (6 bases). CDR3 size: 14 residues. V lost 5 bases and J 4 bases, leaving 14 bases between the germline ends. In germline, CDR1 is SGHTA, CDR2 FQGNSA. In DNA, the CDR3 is TGTGCCAGCAGCCAGGGACACCAAGCCTATGGCTACACCTTC. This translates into CASSQGHQAYGYTF. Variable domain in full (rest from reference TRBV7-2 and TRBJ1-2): GAGVSQSPSNKVTEKGKDVELRCDPISGHTALYWYRQSLGQGLEFLIYFQGNSAPDKSGLPSDRFSAERTGGSVSTLTIQRTQQEDSAVYLCASSQGHQAYGYTFGSGTRLTVV.

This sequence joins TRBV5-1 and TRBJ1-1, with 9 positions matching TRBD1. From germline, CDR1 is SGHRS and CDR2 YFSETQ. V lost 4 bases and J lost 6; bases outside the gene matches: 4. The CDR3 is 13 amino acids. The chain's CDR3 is CASSVNRGPEAFF. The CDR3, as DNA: TGCGCCAGCAGCGTAAACAGGGGGCCTGAAGCTTTCTTT. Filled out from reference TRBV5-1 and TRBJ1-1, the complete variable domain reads KAGVTQTPRYLIKTRGQQVTLSCSPISGHRSVSWYQQTPGQGLQFLFEYFSETQRNKGNFPGRFSGRQFSNSRSEMNVSTLELGDSALYLCASSVNRGPEAFFGQGTRLTVV.

CDR3 coding DNA: TGTGCCACCAGTGATATCGGGGTCACCGAAACGATCCAGTACTTC. Its translation: CATSDIGVTETIQYF. The rearrangement links TRBV24-1 to TRBJ2-5; tentative D call: TRBD2 (5 bases). This CDR3 region has 15 residues. The V gene's germline CDR1 is KGHDR and CDR2 SFDVKD. V lost 3 bases, J lost 10 bases, and 20 bases lay in between.